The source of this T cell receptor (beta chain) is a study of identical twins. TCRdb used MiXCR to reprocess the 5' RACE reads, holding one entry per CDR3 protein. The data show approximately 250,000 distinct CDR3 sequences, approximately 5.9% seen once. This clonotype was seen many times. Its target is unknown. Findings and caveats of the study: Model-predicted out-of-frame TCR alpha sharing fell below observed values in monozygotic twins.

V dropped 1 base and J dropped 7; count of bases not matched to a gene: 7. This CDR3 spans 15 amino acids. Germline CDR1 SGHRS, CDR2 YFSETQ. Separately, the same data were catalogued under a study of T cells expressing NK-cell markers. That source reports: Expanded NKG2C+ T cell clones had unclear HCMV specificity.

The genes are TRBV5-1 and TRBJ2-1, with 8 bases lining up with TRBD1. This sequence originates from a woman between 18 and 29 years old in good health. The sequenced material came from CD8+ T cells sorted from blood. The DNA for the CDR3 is TGCGCCAGCAGCTTGACCCCGGACAGGGTGAATGAGCAGTTCTTC. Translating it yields CASSLTPDRVNEQFF.